One sample yielded the 22 T cell receptor beta chains listed below, sequenced in a study of human T cells and chemical hapten exposure. TCRdb redid the calling of the RACE reads with MiXCR, one entry per CDR3 protein. The sample contains 340,000 or so distinct CDR3 sequences, under 9% of which appear only once. Indicated time point: patch test 1, 2 weeks after DPC sensitization. The sample's treatment: therapeutic diphenylcyclopropenone sensitization with weekly scalp DPC. The material was whole blood, obtained in connection with sensitization to the hapten diphenylcyclopropenone (DPC). Every receptor here comes from a woman aged 18-29 years with alopecia areata. Some clones in this sample may be carry-over from other donors' samples.

This clonotype was seen many times. The V gene is TRBV4-3, the J gene TRBJ2-1; 10 bases map to TRBD2. This CDR3 is 17 amino acids long. V lost 0 bases and J lost 7; bases outside the gene matches: 9. CDR1 is LGHNA and CDR2 is YSLEER in the germline V gene. CDR3 DNA sequence: TGCGCCAGCAGCCAAGATATAGCACTAGCGGGGTATAATGAGCAGTTCTTC. Translated: CASSQDIALAGYNEQFF.

This clonotype has just a few counts. V and J are TRBV7-2 and TRBJ2-3, with D maybe TRBD2 (6 bases). Germline CDR1 SGHTA, CDR2 FQGNSA. The CDR3 runs 14 residues. Trimming stripped 1 base from V and 8 bases from J, with 13 bases between. CDR3 sequence reads: CASSLGASGGTQYF. The CDR3 DNA follows: TGTGCCAGCAGCTTAGGGGCTTCCGGGGGTACGCAGTATTTT.

At least ten counts were recorded for this clonotype. As DNA, the CDR3 is TGTGCCAGTGGACTTTGGGGCTCCACAGATACGCAGTATTTT. Its protein is CASGLWGSTDTQYF. The chain uses TRBV7-2 and TRBJ2-3, with D possibly called TRBD1 or TRBD2 (5 bases each). In germline, CDR1 is SGHTA, CDR2 FQGNSA. This CDR3 has 14 residues. Trimming pared 9 bases from V and 2 bases from J, leaving 15 bases between.

This clonotype was counted only a few times. The gene calls are TRBV18 and TRBJ1-5; D is uncertain. V was pared by 5 bases and J by 6 bases, with 14 bases between. Germline lookup yields CDR1 KGHSH and CDR2 LQKENI. The CDR3 runs 14 residues. CDR3: CASSSDRPPQPQHF. In DNA form, the CDR3 reads TGTGCCAGCTCATCTGACCGTCCACCTCAGCCCCAGCATTTT.

This clonotype turned up a few times. The chain employs TRBV7-3 and TRBJ2-5; a weak D match, TRBD2 (6 bases). The V end lost 1 base, the J end lost 9 bases, and 21 bases lay between the germline ends. The CDR3 extends over 16 amino acids. The V gene's germline CDR1 is SGHTA and CDR2 FQGTGA. CDR3 amino acids: CASSLNPGDPPGAQYF. In nucleotides, the CDR3 is TGTGCCAGCAGCTTAAATCCGGGGGACCCGCCTGGGGCCCAGTACTTC.

This clonotype was seen ten or more times. V gene TRBV28 combines with J gene TRBJ2-7; D is perhaps TRBD1 (5 bases). The CDR3 consists of 15 residues. Trimming shortened V by 8 bases and J by 2 bases, and 19 bases separated the two germline ends. Germline V gene lookup returns CDR1 MDHEN and CDR2 SYDVKM. Written as DNA, the CDR3 is TGTGCCAGCCAGGACCAGGGTCAAGTTACCTACGAGCAGTACTTC. This gives the protein CASQDQGQVTYEQYF. Based on the CDR3 plus reference TRBV28 and TRBJ2-7, the full variable domain is DVKVTQSSRYLVKRTGEKVFLECVQDMDHENMFWYRQDPGLGLRLIYFSYDVKMKEKGDIPEGYSVSREKKERFSLILESASTNQTSMYLCASQDQGQVTYEQYFGPGTRLTVT.

The chain is built from TRBV7-2 and TRBJ1-2; D is perhaps TRBD1 (5 bases). The V and J ends lost 1 base and 2 bases respectively, with 8 bases between them. The CDR3 covers 14 residues. Germline CDR1 reads SGHTA; CDR2 reads FQGNSA. The CDR3 loop reads CASSLGNRNYGYTF. DNA of the CDR3: TGTGCCAGCAGCTTAGGGAACAGGAACTATGGCTACACCTTC. The full variable domain, with the rest looked up from reference TRBV7-2 and TRBJ1-2, is GAGVSQSPSNKVTEKGKDVELRCDPISGHTALYWYRQSLGQGLEFLIYFQGNSAPDKSGLPSDRFSAERTGGSVSTLTIQRTQQEDSAVYLCASSLGNRNYGYTFGSGTRLTVV.

This clonotype was observed a few times. The chain has TRBV21-1 and TRBJ1-4. TRBV21-1 represents a pseudogene. The CDR3 is 17 residues long. CDR3 DNA: TGTGCCAGCAGCCCAAGGGAGGGGACGGAAGGGGAGGAAAAACTGTTTTTT. It is translated as CASSPREGTEGEEKLFF.

The genes are TRBV10-3 and TRBJ2-3; TRBD2 matches at 10 bases. CDR3 length equals 17 residues. The V segment lost 3 bases and the J segment 2 bases; nucleotides outside the gene matches: 8. The germline V gene encodes CDR1 ENHRY and CDR2 SYGVKD. CDR3 in amino acids: CAISEGFSGGSTDTQYF. In DNA, the CDR3 is TGTGCCATCAGTGAAGGTTTTAGCGGGGGGTCCACAGATACGCAGTATTTT.

This clonotype came up a few times. V and J are TRBV7-6 and TRBJ1-5; 8 nucleotides match TRBD1. Losses at the gene ends were 3 bases for V and 4 bases for J; bases not matched to a gene: 14. The V gene's germline CDR1 is SGHVS and CDR2 FNYEAQ. The CDR3 runs 18 residues. Here the CDR3 DNA reads TGTGCCAGCAGCTTTCCGGACAGGGATTATTGGGAGAATCAGCCCCAGCATTTT. Translated, it gives CASSFPDRDYWENQPQHF. The full variable domain, rest sourced from reference TRBV7-6 and TRBJ1-5, is GAGVSQSPRYKVTKRGQDVALRCDPISGHVSLYWYRQALGQGPEFLTYFNYEAQQDKSGLPNDRFSAERPEGSISTLTIQRTEQRDSAMYRCASSFPDRDYWENQPQHFGDGTRLSIL.

The sample holds many counts of this clonotype. The chain recombines TRBV20-1 with TRBJ2-7; D not resolved. With 2 bases removed from V and 0 bases from J, the gap between germline ends came to 8 bases. The length of the CDR3 is 13 residues. Germline CDR1 reads DFQATT; CDR2 reads SNEGSKA (reference sequence). The CDR3 is CSARRDDSYEQYF. In DNA, the CDR3 is TGCAGTGCTAGACGAGACGACTCCTACGAGCAGTACTTC.

This clonotype occurred many times. This chain joins TRBV12-3 or TRBV12-4 and TRBJ1-1; D is uncertain. The ends were cut back, 6 bases at V and 8 bases at J, with 13 bases in the middle. This CDR3 spans 12 amino acids. CDR3 loop: CASRASVREAFF. CDR3 DNA sequence: TGTGCCAGCAGGGCCTCTGTCCGGGAAGCTTTCTTT.

This clonotype was seen repeatedly, ten times or more. The chain has TRBV7-2 and TRBJ2-5; weak D call: TRBD1 (6 bases). Germline V gene data show CDR1 as SGHTA and CDR2 as FQGNSA. The CDR3 consists of 16 residues. Deletions cut 7 bases from V and 3 bases from J, with 21 bases between. DNA of the CDR3: TGTGCCAGCACCCTAGTCTGGGGGCCCCTTAAAGAGACCCAGTACTTC. Translating it yields CASTLVWGPLKETQYF. The whole variable domain, filled in from reference TRBV7-2 and TRBJ2-5, reads GAGVSQSPSNKVTEKGKDVELRCDPISGHTALYWYRQSLGQGLEFLIYFQGNSAPDKSGLPSDRFSAERTGGSVSTLTIQRTQQEDSAVYLCASTLVWGPLKETQYFGPGTRLLVL.

This clonotype has a handful of counts. The rearrangement joins TRBV7-4 to TRBJ2-5; 9 positions agree with TRBD1. The V and J ends lost 5 bases and 1 base, in that order; junction bases with no gene match: 2. In germline, CDR1 is SGHVT, CDR2 SQSDAQ. The CDR3 contains 14 residues. The CDR3 spells CASSEGQGQETQYF. The CDR3, as DNA: TGTGCCAGCAGCGAGGGACAGGGCCAAGAGACCCAGTACTTC.

This clonotype was recorded many times. V gene TRBV9 combines with J gene TRBJ2-3; tentative D call: TRBD2 (5 bases). Germline loops: CDR1 SGDLS, CDR2 YYNGEE. V was trimmed by 3 bases and J by 0 bases, leaving 11 bases between them. This CDR3 comprises 15 residues. The CDR3 DNA reads TGTGCCAGCAGCGAGGAGGATCCTAGCACAGATACGCAGTATTTT. Protein sequence: CASSEEDPSTDTQYF.

V gene TRBV29-1 combines with J gene TRBJ2-7; the D is unclear. Germline CDR1 SQVTM, CDR2 ANQGSEA. The CDR3 is 12 residues long. V lost 2 bases, J lost 3 bases, and 8 bases lay in between. The CDR3 DNA follows: TGCAGCGTTGAAAGCCAGCGCTACGAGCAGTACTTC. Its protein is CSVESQRYEQYF.

The table lists this clonotype with many counts. The chain links TRBV7-3 to TRBJ2-5, with TRBD2 as a possible D gene (5 bases). V lost 11 bases and J 7 bases, leaving 20 bases between the germline ends. Per the germline V gene, CDR1 is SGHTA and CDR2 is FQGTGA. The CDR3 covers 13 residues. CDR3 bases: TGTGCCTTTGACGCGTGGCGGGTAGTGACCCAGTACTTC. Encoded protein: CAFDAWRVVTQYF.

This clonotype was detected only a few times. This chain connects TRBV12-3 or TRBV12-4 to TRBJ1-2, with 11 positions matching TRBD1. Trimming cost V 7 bases and J 2 bases; bases outside gene matches: 12. CDR3 length: 17 residues. The CDR3 reads CASTLGTGGISNYGYTF. CDR3 nucleotide sequence: TGTGCCAGCACCCTTGGGACAGGGGGAATTTCCAACTATGGCTACACCTTC.

This chain links TRBV6-5 with TRBJ2-7, with 13 bases aligning to TRBD2. Germline V gives CDR1 MNHEY, CDR2 SVGAGI. V lost 4 bases to trimming and J lost 1 base; unmatched junction nucleotides: 4. This CDR3 comprises 16 residues. Here the CDR3 DNA reads TGTGCCAGCAGTTTTGGACTAGCGGGGGAGTCCTACGAGCAGTACTTC. It specifies CASSFGLAGESYEQYF.

The V and J genes are TRBV5-1 and TRBJ2-7, with D possibly called TRBD1 or TRBD2 (5 bases each). This CDR3 contains 16 residues. V was trimmed by 4 bases and J by 2 bases, leaving 19 bases between them. Germline CDR1 and CDR2: SGHRS and YFSETQ. CDR3 in DNA: TGCGCCAGCAGCCTGGACTTAGGGACCGGGCCCTACGAGCAGTACTTC. It yields the protein CASSLDLGTGPYEQYF.

The chain carries TRBV29-1 and TRBJ2-2; D could derive from TRBD1 or TRBD2 (6 bases each). This CDR3 has 13 amino acids. Germline assignment: CDR1 SQVTM and CDR2 ANQGSEA. The CDR3 DNA sequence: TGCAGTGTGAAGAGGGGGGTCACCGGGGAGCTGTTTTTT. This encodes CSVKRGVTGELFF.

The J gene is TRBJ2-1, the V gene TRBV28; D remains ambiguous. Trimming pared 4 bases from V and 4 bases from J, leaving 8 bases between. There are 13 residues in the CDR3. CDR1 is MDHEN, CDR2 SYDVKM, per germline. CDR3 DNA sequence: TGTGCCAGCAGTTGGGCCATTTACAATGAGCAGTTCTTC. Translating gives CASSWAIYNEQFF.